This T cell receptor (beta chain) originates from a study of siplizumab effects on memory and regulatory T cells. Libraries were prepared by immunoSEQ multiplex PCR; TCRdb keeps only in-frame clonotypes and omits some of them. The data contain roughly 75,000 clones, roughly 93% of them seen just once; the ten biggest clones take up around 5%. CDR1 and CDR2 from the germline V gene are SQVTM and ANQGSEA. V shed 3 bases and J shed 7 bases, with 11 bases lying between them. The CDR3 totals 12 residues. The source material was CD8+ T cells sorted from blood. This TCR was sampled from a human donor in good health. This chain links TRBV29-1 with TRBJ2-3; tentative D call: TRBD1 (6 bases). The DNA for the CDR3 is TGCAGCGTTGAGGACAGTTCAAATACGCAGTATTTT. This translates into CSVEDSSNTQYF.